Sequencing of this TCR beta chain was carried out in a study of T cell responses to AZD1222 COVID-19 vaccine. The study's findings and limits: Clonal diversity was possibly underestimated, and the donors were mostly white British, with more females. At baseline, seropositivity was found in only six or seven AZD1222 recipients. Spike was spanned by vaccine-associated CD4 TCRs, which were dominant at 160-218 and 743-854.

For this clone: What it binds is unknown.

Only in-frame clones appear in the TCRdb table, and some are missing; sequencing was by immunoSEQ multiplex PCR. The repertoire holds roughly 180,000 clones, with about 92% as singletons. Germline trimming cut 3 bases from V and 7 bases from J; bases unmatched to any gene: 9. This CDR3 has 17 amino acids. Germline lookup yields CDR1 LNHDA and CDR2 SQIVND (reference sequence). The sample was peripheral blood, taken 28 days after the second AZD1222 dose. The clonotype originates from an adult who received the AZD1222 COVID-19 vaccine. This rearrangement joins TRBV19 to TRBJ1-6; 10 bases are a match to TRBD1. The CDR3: CASSIGRPTGGNSPLHF. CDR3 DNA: TGTGCCAGTAGTATTGGGCGACCGACAGGGGGCAATTCACCCCTCCACTTT.